The rows below give T cell receptor beta chains drawn from one sample of a study of T-cell memory formation after mild COVID-19. TCRdb re-called the 5' RACE reads through MiXCR, storing one row per CDR3 protein. The profile shows 350,000 to 500,000 distinct CDR3 sequences, roughly 18% of them singletons. Specimen: PBMCs or a T cell subset sorted from them (not recorded which). These receptors all stem from a man younger than 35 who had mild COVID-19 (a few samples of this study predate the infection). Cell type and time point are not known. Each CDR3 is given with its conserved first and last residue. Fields, in order: V gene, J gene, D gene, clone size, CDR3 protein, CDR3 DNA. The D gene is left open where the match is weak. Clone size is given for some rows only: seen once, a few or many times, or a class if the clone is expanded.

TRBV15,TRBJ2-3,NA,few,CATNQRITDTQYF,TGTGCCACCAATCAGCGGATCACAGATACGCAGTATTTT
TRBV3-1,TRBJ2-1,NA,NA,CASQVSSYNEQFF,TGTGCCAGCCAGGTTAGCTCCTACAATGAGCAGTTCTTC
TRBV2,TRBJ2-6,NA,NA,CASSVGSSGANVLTF,TGTGCCAGCAGTGTAGGCAGCTCTGGGGCCAACGTCCTGACTTTC
TRBV10-2,TRBJ2-7,NA,NA,CASSEYSTYEQYF,TGCGCCAGCAGTGAATACAGTACCTACGAGCAGTACTTC
TRBV7-2,TRBJ2-1,NA,NA,CASSLGGTRSNEQFF,TGTGCCAGCAGCCTGGGGGGAACCCGCTCCAATGAGCAGTTCTTC
TRBV4-1,TRBJ2-5,TRBD2,NA,CASSQTGGAVETQYF,TGCGCCAGCAGCCAGACCGGGGGGGCGGTTGAGACCCAGTACTTC
TRBV7-3,TRBJ2-5,NA,few,CASSLTVEETQYF,TGTGCCAGCAGCTTAACGGTGGAGGAGACCCAGTACTTC
TRBV20-1,TRBJ2-6,NA,NA,CSARGRGRSGANVLTF,TGCAGTGCTAGAGGCAGGGGCCGTTCTGGGGCCAACGTCCTGACTTTC
TRBV10-3,TRBJ2-1,TRBD2,few,CAISQLAGGLNEQFF,TGTGCCATCAGCCAACTAGCGGGGGGACTCAATGAGCAGTTCTTC
TRBV5-1,TRBJ2-2,NA,NA,CASSLGGSDTGELFF,TGCGCCAGCAGCTTAGGAGGTTCGGACACCGGGGAGCTGTTTTTT
TRBV2,TRBJ1-2,NA,NA,CASSTARIGYTF,TGTGCCAGCAGTACCGCCCGCATCGGCTACACCTTC
TRBV5-1,TRBJ1-1,NA,NA,CASSSRTSLNTEAFF,TGCGCCAGCAGCTCCCGGACATCCTTGAACACTGAAGCTTTCTTT
TRBV6-5,TRBJ2-3,TRBD1,NA,CASSYSFAQGVTDTQYF,TGTGCCAGCAGTTACTCGTTCGCACAGGGGGTCACAGATACGCAGTATTTT
TRBV7-2,TRBJ2-3,TRBD2,many,CASSLVAGTSGAPDTQYF,TGTGCCAGCAGCTTAGTTGCCGGGACTAGCGGGGCCCCAGATACGCAGTATTTT
TRBV18,TRBJ1-1,NA,few,CASSPSSGNAEAFF,TGTGCCAGCTCACCATCCTCAGGGAACGCTGAAGCTTTCTTT
TRBV16,TRBJ2-7,NA,NA,CASSRARETYEQYF,TGTGCCAGCAGCCGAGCTAGGGAGACCTACGAGCAGTACTTC
TRBV27,TRBJ1-1,NA,few,CASSPFKGNTEAFF,TGTGCCAGCAGCCCATTCAAGGGTAACACTGAAGCTTTCTTT
TRBV6-6,TRBJ2-3,NA,NA,CASSYEGSGTDTQYF,TGTGCCAGCAGTTACGAGGGGTCGGGCACAGATACGCAGTATTTT
TRBV20-1,TRBJ2-2,NA,NA,CSAQRSHTGELFF,TGCAGTGCCCAGAGGTCTCACACCGGGGAGCTGTTTTTT
TRBV12-3/TRBV12-4,TRBJ2-3,NA,few,CASSFGVADTQYF,TGTGCCAGCAGTTTTGGGGTTGCAGATACGCAGTATTTT
TRBV27,TRBJ1-5,TRBD1,NA,CASSPFERQGIQPQHF,TGTGCCAGCAGCCCCTTTGAGAGACAGGGGATTCAGCCCCAGCATTTT
TRBV7-6,TRBJ2-7,NA,NA,CASSLAGIGSYEQYF,TGTGCCAGCAGCTTAGCGGGGATAGGCTCCTACGAGCAGTACTTC
TRBV7-2,TRBJ2-5,TRBD2,few,CASSNGRGFSQETQYF,TGTGCCAGCAGCAACGGGCGGGGGTTCTCCCAAGAGACCCAGTACTTC
TRBV4-1,TRBJ1-2,NA,NA,CASSQPGRVDGYTF,TGCGCCAGCAGCCAACCGGGAAGGGTGGATGGCTACACCTTC
TRBV5-1,TRBJ1-1,NA,NA,CASSDGQMDMNTEAFF,TGCGCCAGCAGCGACGGACAAATGGACATGAACACTGAAGCTTTCTTT
TRBV5-1,TRBJ2-5,NA,few,CASSLSFRNQETQYF,TGCGCCAGCAGCTTGAGTTTCAGGAACCAAGAGACCCAGTACTTC
TRBV9,TRBJ2-7,TRBD1,many,CASSPQWGQGASHEQYF,TGTGCCAGCAGCCCCCAATGGGGACAGGGGGCGTCCCACGAGCAGTACTTC
TRBV5-1,TRBJ2-7,TRBD1,many,CASSAGQGDDEQYF,TGCGCCAGCAGCGCGGGACAGGGTGACGACGAGCAGTACTTC
TRBV4-1,TRBJ2-1,TRBD2,many,CASSRTSGGLNNEQFF,TGCGCCAGCAGTCGGACTAGCGGGGGGCTCAACAATGAGCAGTTCTTC
TRBV6-5,TRBJ2-7,TRBD2,NA,CASRKLAGGPTSYEQYF,TGTGCCAGCAGAAAACTAGCGGGGGGGCCGACATCCTACGAGCAGTACTTC
TRBV4-1,TRBJ2-1,TRBD1,once,CASASLGQGDYNEQFF,TGCGCCAGCGCCAGCCTCGGACAGGGGGACTACAATGAGCAGTTCTTC
TRBV30,TRBJ2-3,NA,NA,CAWSRLESTDTQYF,TGTGCCTGGTCGCGACTAGAGAGCACAGATACGCAGTATTTT
TRBV7-2,TRBJ1-4,NA,NA,CASSLSHEKLFF,TGTGCCAGCAGCTTGAGCCATGAAAAACTGTTTTTT
TRBV10-3,TRBJ2-3,NA,many,CAISGFGASDTQYF,TGTGCCATCAGTGGTTTCGGGGCCTCAGATACGCAGTATTTT
TRBV28,TRBJ2-1,NA,NA,CASSYVDEQFF,TGTGCCAGCAGTTACGTCGATGAGCAGTTCTTC
TRBV7-2,TRBJ1-1,NA,NA,CASSLAGRSMNTEAFF,TGTGCCAGCAGCTTAGCGGGACGGAGCATGAACACTGAAGCTTTCTTT
TRBV7-9,TRBJ2-7,NA,NA,CASSPAPYEQYF,TGTGCCAGCAGCCCGGCTCCCTACGAGCAGTACTTC
TRBV7-9,TRBJ2-1,NA,few,CASSSSGGGAPGEQFF,TGTGCCAGCAGCTCCTCAGGAGGGGGGGCCCCAGGTGAGCAGTTCTTC
TRBV24-1,TRBJ2-1,NA,few,CAARRREQFF,TGTGCCGCCAGAAGGCGGGAGCAGTTCTTC
TRBV5-1,TRBJ2-6,NA,few,CASSLERPSGANVLTF,TGCGCCAGCAGCTTGGAGCGCCCCTCTGGGGCCAACGTCCTGACTTTC
TRBV5-1,TRBJ1-1,NA,NA,CASSLGVTAGTEAFF,TGCGCCAGCAGCTTGGGGGTGACGGCGGGAACTGAAGCTTTCTTT
TRBV6-2/TRBV6-3,TRBJ2-2,TRBD1,NA,CASSYNPRDRGGGELFF,TGTGCCAGCAGTTACAATCCTCGGGACAGGGGCGGCGGGGAGCTGTTTTTT
TRBV9,TRBJ2-5,NA,NA,CASSEWPSQETQYF,TGTGCCAGCAGCGAATGGCCTTCGCAAGAGACCCAGTACTTC
TRBV20-1,TRBJ1-5,NA,few,CSARMPGQPQHF,TGCAGTGCTAGAATGCCAGGGCAGCCCCAGCATTTT
TRBV7-6,TRBJ2-2,NA,NA,CASSYQDGTGELFF,TGTGCCAGCAGCTACCAGGACGGCACCGGGGAGCTGTTTTTT
TRBV28,TRBJ2-3,NA,NA,CASRPVPAATDTQYF,TGTGCCAGCAGGCCCGTTCCCGCAGCCACAGATACGCAGTATTTT
TRBV20-1,TRBJ2-5,TRBD2,NA,CSASGGARETQYF,TGCAGTGCTAGCGGGGGGGCTCGGGAGACCCAGTACTTC
TRBV12-3/TRBV12-4,TRBJ1-6,NA,NA,CASSSGGGRLSSYNSPLHF,TGTGCCAGCAGCTCCGGAGGGGGACGCCTCAGCTCCTATAATTCACCCCTCCACTTT
TRBV7-6,TRBJ2-3,NA,NA,CASSPLGGGRSTDTQYF,TGTGCCAGCAGCCCCCTGGGGGGGGGCCGGAGCACAGATACGCAGTATTTT
TRBV7-2,TRBJ2-1,NA,few,CASSRGNRGINEQFF,TGTGCCAGCAGCCGCGGTAATCGGGGGATCAATGAGCAGTTCTTC
TRBV2,TRBJ2-3,TRBD1,few,CASSIGGTGGPDTQYF,TGTGCCAGCAGTATAGGCGGGACAGGGGGACCAGATACGCAGTATTTT
TRBV20-1,TRBJ2-2,NA,few,CSASGLPNTGELFF,TGCAGTGCTAGTGGGCTTCCGAACACCGGGGAGCTGTTTTTT
TRBV4-3,TRBJ1-2,NA,few,CASSKTVEGVYGYTF,TGCGCCAGCAGCAAAACAGTAGAGGGAGTCTATGGCTACACCTTC
TRBV6-7,TRBJ1-5,NA,few,CASSGPGNQPQHF,TGTGCCAGCTCCGGGCCAGGCAATCAGCCCCAGCATTTT
TRBV4-2,TRBJ2-6,TRBD1,NA,CASSQGQISGANVLTF,TGTGCCAGCAGCCAGGGACAGATCTCTGGGGCCAACGTCCTGACTTTC